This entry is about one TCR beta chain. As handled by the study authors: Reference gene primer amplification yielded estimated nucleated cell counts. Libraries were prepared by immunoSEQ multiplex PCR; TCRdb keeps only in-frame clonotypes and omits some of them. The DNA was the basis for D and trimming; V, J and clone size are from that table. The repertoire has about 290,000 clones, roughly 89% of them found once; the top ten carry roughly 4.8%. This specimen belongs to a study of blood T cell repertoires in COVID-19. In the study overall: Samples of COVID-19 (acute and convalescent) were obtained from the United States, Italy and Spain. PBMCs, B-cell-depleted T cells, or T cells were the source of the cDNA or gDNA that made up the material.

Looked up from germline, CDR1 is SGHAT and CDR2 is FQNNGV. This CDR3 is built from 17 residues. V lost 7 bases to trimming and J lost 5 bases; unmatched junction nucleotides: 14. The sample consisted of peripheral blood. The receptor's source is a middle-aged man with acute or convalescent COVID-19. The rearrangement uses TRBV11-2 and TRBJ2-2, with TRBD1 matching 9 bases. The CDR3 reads CASTSFFGTGRTGELFF. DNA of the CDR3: TGTGCCAGCACCTCATTCTTCGGGACAGGGAGGACCGGGGAGCTGTTTTTT.